Each of the 27 T cell receptor beta chains below was sequenced from the same sample in a study of human T cells and chemical hapten exposure. Time point given: patch test 2, 6 weeks after DPC sensitization. Treatment given: therapeutic diphenylcyclopropenone sensitization with weekly scalp DPC. TCRdb processed the RACE reads anew with MiXCR; each CDR3 protein has one entry. The table includes more than 75,000 distinct CDR3 sequences, about 9.3% detected once. Here the sequenced sample was whole blood, taken in connection with sensitization to the hapten diphenylcyclopropenone (DPC). These receptor sequences come from a woman in her 40s with alopecia areata. Some clones in this sample may be carry-over from other donors' samples.

This clonotype was picked up many times. The chain uses TRBV5-6 and TRBJ2-5; D is perhaps TRBD1 or TRBD2 (5 bases each). The germline gives CDR1 SGHDT, CDR2 YYEEEE. Trimming took off 9 bases at V and 4 bases at J, with 19 bases between the two ends. The CDR3 is 14 amino acids. CDR3 nucleotide sequence: TGTGCCACACAGGACTTTAAAGCACGAGAGACCCAGTACTTC. Translation gives CATQDFKARETQYF.

This clonotype was seen more than once but under ten times. The chain is built from TRBV29-1 and TRBJ2-1; D unresolved. Per germline, CDR1 SQVTM and CDR2 ANQGSEA. The CDR3 totals 14 residues. V was cut by 3 bases and J by 3 bases, with 12 bases left in between. CDR3 coding DNA: TGCAGCGTTGACGTCGTAGGGCTCTACAATGAGCAGTTCTTC. Translating it yields CSVDVVGLYNEQFF.

The table lists this clonotype with a few counts. The genes are TRBV10-3 and TRBJ2-1; a weak D match, TRBD2 (6 bases). Germline-derived CDR1 and CDR2 are ENHRY and SYGVKD. The CDR3 runs to 14 residues. Trimming took 1 base from V and 10 from J, leaving 14 bases between them. CDR3 amino acids: CAISEFGDAGEQFF. The CDR3 DNA reads as TGTGCCATCAGTGAGTTTGGTGACGCGGGGGAGCAGTTCTTC.

This clonotype has ten or more counts. The chain couples TRBV29-1 to TRBJ2-2; 9 bases agree with TRBD1. V lost 5 bases to trimming and J lost 6 bases; unmatched junction nucleotides: 10. CDR3 length: 15 amino acids. CDR1 and CDR2 (germline): SQVTM, ANQGSEA. CDR3 DNA: TGCAGCGTTCAAGCCGGGACAGGGATTGCCGGGGAGCTGTTTTTT. Protein sequence: CSVQAGTGIAGELFF.

This clonotype has just a few counts. The genes are TRBV12-3 or TRBV12-4 and TRBJ2-7; 12 bases agree with TRBD2. The ends lost 6 bases at V and 6 bases at J; junction bases unmatched: 9. The CDR3 loop spans 15 amino acids. CDR3 DNA sequence: TGTGCCAGCAGCCGCGGACTAGCGGGAACCGCCGAGCAGTACTTC. The encoded protein is CASSRGLAGTAEQYF.

This clonotype was recorded at least ten times. The chain couples TRBV7-2 to TRBJ2-7; maybe TRBD2 (6 bases). The CDR3 is 15 residues long. Per the germline V gene, CDR1 is SGHTA and CDR2 is FQGNSA. Trimming cost V 5 bases and J 6 bases, with 20 bases left between them. In nucleotides, the CDR3 is TGTGCCAGCAGCCCCTGGCGCGGGGCAGGGAGCGAGCAGTACTTC. This sequence encodes CASSPWRGAGSEQYF.

This clonotype was detected a few times. The chain employs TRBV20-1 and TRBJ1-4, with unresolved D. The CDR3 spans 12 residues. V dropped 6 bases and J dropped 5 bases, with 10 bases sitting between them. The V gene's germline CDR1 is DFQATT and CDR2 SNEGSKA (reference sequence). The CDR3 reads CSAPTENEKLFF. For the CDR3, the DNA is TGCAGTGCCCCGACGGAGAATGAAAAACTGTTTTTT.

This clonotype was picked up a small number of times. The genes are TRBV7-2 and TRBJ2-7; a weak D match, TRBD2 (5 bases). The germline V gene has CDR1 SGHTA and CDR2 FQGNSA. V lost 2 bases, J lost 2 bases, and 13 bases lay in between. This CDR3 contains 15 residues. DNA for the CDR3: TGTGCCAGCAGCTTAAGTTCCGGGATAGCCTACGAGCAGTACTTC. Its translation is CASSLSSGIAYEQYF.

This clonotype was recorded at least ten times. The V and J genes are TRBV29-1 and TRBJ1-1, with 8 bases fitting TRBD1. After removal of 4 bases from V and 8 bases from J, the junction contained 6 bases not matched to a gene. Germline V gives CDR1 SQVTM, CDR2 ANQGSEA. CDR3 length: 12 amino acids. The chain's CDR3 is CSVVRGRGEAFF. In nucleotides, the CDR3 is TGCAGCGTTGTCAGGGGGCGAGGGGAAGCTTTCTTT.

This clonotype was observed at least ten times. The chain combines TRBV2 with TRBJ2-2; the match to TRBD1 covers 7 bases. With 7 bases clipped from V and 5 bases from J, the junction kept 7 bases outside the gene matches. CDR1 and CDR2 from the germline V gene are SNHLY and FYNNEI. The CDR3 runs 14 residues. DNA of the CDR3: TGTGCCAGCACGTCCAGGGGGAAAACCGGGGAGCTGTTTTTT. It codes for CASTSRGKTGELFF.

A few counts support this clonotype. This chain uses TRBV20-1 with TRBJ2-3, with no clear D. The germline gives CDR1 DFQATT, CDR2 SNEGSKA (reference sequence). The CDR3 spans 12 residues. V was shortened by 2 bases and J by 6 bases, with 9 bases between the two germline ends. The CDR3 loop is CSARTTEDTQYF. For the CDR3, the DNA is TGCAGTGCTAGAACGACTGAGGATACGCAGTATTTT.

This clonotype was counted at least ten times. The V and J genes are TRBV4-2 and TRBJ1-1, with 8 bases fitting TRBD1. Per the germline V gene, CDR1 is LGHNA and CDR2 is YNFKEQ. The CDR3 is 15 amino acids. J lost 3 bases, V lost 0 bases, and 3 bases had no gene match. CDR3 in amino acids: CASSQDPGQDTEAFF. CDR3 bases: TGTGCCAGCAGCCAAGATCCGGGACAGGACACTGAAGCTTTCTTT.

The table lists this clonotype with a few counts. The chain employs TRBV28 and TRBJ1-2; 7 nucleotides match TRBD1. Germline CDR1 is MDHEN and CDR2 is SYDVKM. The CDR3 spans 14 residues. Unmatched junction bases numbered 5, after V lost 5 bases and J lost 2 bases. DNA for the CDR3: TGTGCCAGCAGTCCCGGGACAGCGAACTATGGCTACACCTTC. Translated, it gives CASSPGTANYGYTF.

This clonotype was counted at least ten times. The chain combines TRBV15 with TRBJ2-5; TRBD1 is a possible D gene (5 bases). The V gene lost 0 bases and the J gene lost 6 bases, with 11 bases spanning the gap. Germline V gene data show CDR1 as LNHNV and CDR2 as YYDKDF (reference sequence). There are 14 residues in the CDR3. CDR3: CATSRDLAGKTQYF. CDR3 nucleotides: TGTGCCACCAGCAGAGATTTGGCAGGGAAGACCCAGTACTTC.

There are a few counts of this clonotype. The genes are TRBV7-9 and TRBJ2-1; D is perhaps TRBD2 (5 bases). The CDR3 has 17 amino acids. The germline V gene has CDR1 SEHNR and CDR2 FQNEAQ (reference sequence). Trimming pared 1 base from V and 7 bases from J, leaving 20 bases between. CDR3 coding DNA: TGTGCCAGCAGCTTAGAAGCGGTGGTCTTAGGGTTGAATGAGCAGTTCTTC. Residues: CASSLEAVVLGLNEQFF.

This chain connects TRBV28 to TRBJ2-5; 10 nucleotides match TRBD1. V trimming: 6 bases; J trimming: 1 base; junction bases outside the gene matches: 5. The CDR3 contains 15 residues. Germline loops: CDR1 MDHEN, CDR2 SYDVKM. Here the CDR3 DNA reads TGTGCCAGCAGCTGGACAGGGGGGCTCCAAGAGACCCAGTACTTC. It codes for CASSWTGGLQETQYF. The variable domain in full, completed from reference TRBV28 and TRBJ2-5, reads DVKVTQSSRYLVKRTGEKVFLECVQDMDHENMFWYRQDPGLGLRLIYFSYDVKMKEKGDIPEGYSVSREKKERFSLILESASTNQTSMYLCASSWTGGLQETQYFGPGTRLLVL.

This clonotype turned up a few times. The chain carries TRBV6-5 and TRBJ2-5; perhaps TRBD2 as D (6 bases). The germline gives CDR1 MNHEY, CDR2 SVGAGI. The CDR3 contains 15 residues. V was cut by 8 bases and J by 7 bases, with 23 bases left in between. The CDR3 sequence: CASSNGGPDPVTQYF. Written as DNA, the CDR3 is TGTGCCAGCTCCAACGGGGGACCCGATCCCGTGACCCAGTACTTC.

This clonotype was seen ten or more times. This chain uses TRBV7-2 with TRBJ2-2; 8 bases line up with TRBD1. Germline CDR1 is SGHTA and CDR2 is FQGNSA. J was trimmed by 5 bases and V by 9 bases; bases with no gene match: 11. CDR3 length equals 15 residues. DNA for the CDR3: TGTGCCAGTAACCCGGGACAGGCGGGGACCGGGGAGCTGTTTTTT. The encoded protein is CASNPGQAGTGELFF.

This clonotype was seen a handful of times. The chain combines TRBV7-9 with TRBJ2-2; 8 bases are shared with TRBD2. Germline CDR1 SEHNR, CDR2 FQNEAQ (reference sequence). With 5 bases clipped from V and 0 bases from J, the junction kept 5 bases outside the gene matches. This CDR3 is 16 amino acids long. DNA of the CDR3: TGTGCCAGCAGCCCACCGGGACTAGCGAACACCGGGGAGCTGTTTTTT. Protein: CASSPPGLANTGELFF.

This chain connects TRBV3-1 to TRBJ2-3; TRBD1 agrees at 8 bases. Trimming cost V 5 bases and J 2 bases; bases outside gene matches: 18. The germline V gene encodes CDR1 LGHDT and CDR2 YNNKEL (reference sequence). This CDR3 has 19 amino acids. This chain's CDR3 is CASSVKQGEVAVHTDTQYF. DNA for the CDR3: TGTGCCAGCAGCGTCAAACAGGGGGAGGTAGCGGTACACACAGATACGCAGTATTTT.

This clonotype was recorded many times. The V gene is TRBV28, the J gene TRBJ2-7; D may be TRBD1 (6 bases). The ends were cut back, 6 bases at V and 1 base at J, with 16 bases in the middle. This CDR3 is 15 amino acids long. Germline V gene lookup returns CDR1 MDHEN and CDR2 SYDVKM. This CDR3 is CASRLQPGTSYEQYF. The CDR3 nucleotides are TGTGCCAGCAGACTACAACCCGGGACATCCTACGAGCAGTACTTC.

This rearrangement joins TRBV20-1 to TRBJ1-5; 7 positions match TRBD1. The CDR3 spans 13 residues. Germline V gene sequence: CDR1 DFQATT, CDR2 SNEGSKA (reference sequence). Unmatched junction bases numbered 4, after V lost 6 bases and J lost 2 bases. CDR3 sequence: CSAYDRGNQPQHF. CDR3 DNA sequence: TGCAGTGCGTATGACAGGGGCAATCAGCCCCAGCATTTT.

This clonotype was recorded at least ten times. The V gene is TRBV7-9, the J gene TRBJ2-2, with D possibly being TRBD1 (6 bases). The CDR3 extends over 15 amino acids. Germline CDR1 is SEHNR and CDR2 is FQNEAQ (reference sequence). Deletions cut 5 bases from V and 4 bases from J, with 14 bases between. CDR3: CASSPQVGATGELFF. Written as DNA, the CDR3 is TGTGCCAGCAGCCCCCAGGTGGGGGCCACCGGGGAGCTGTTTTTT.

A few counts support this clonotype. The chain joins TRBV3-1 to TRBJ2-5; 10 nucleotides align to TRBD1. Losses at the gene ends were 4 bases for V and 6 bases for J; bases not matched to a gene: 11. Germline lookup yields CDR1 LGHDT and CDR2 YNNKEL (reference sequence). The CDR3 extends over 16 amino acids. The CDR3 bases are TGTGCCAGCAGCCTGGGCGGGACAGGGGTTGGCAAGACCCAGTACTTC. Residues: CASSLGGTGVGKTQYF.

The V call is TRBV29-1, the J call TRBJ2-7, with a weak D call TRBD2 (7 bases). There are 11 residues in the CDR3. CDR1 and CDR2 from the germline V gene are SQVTM and ANQGSEA. The germline V and J ends were trimmed by 7 bases and 6 bases, with 13 bases remaining between them. As DNA, the CDR3 is TGCAGCGCCAGGAGGGGGGGCGAGCAGTACTTC. It yields the protein CSARRGGEQYF.

The chain links TRBV7-2 to TRBJ2-2; no clear D. Trimming shortened V by 4 bases and J by 9 bases, and 9 bases separated the two germline ends. The CDR3 has 12 residues. The germline CDR1 and CDR2 sequences are SGHTA and FQGNSA. The CDR3 DNA sequence: TGTGCCAGCAGCTACAACCGCCGGGAGCTGTTTTTT. As protein: CASSYNRRELFF.

This clonotype was picked up a small number of times. V usage is TRBV11-2 and J usage is TRBJ2-5; D unclear. The CDR3 covers 14 residues. V was trimmed by 5 bases and J by 5 bases, leaving 15 bases between them. Germline CDR1 SGHAT, CDR2 FQNNGV. The CDR3: CASSPRTVLETQYF. CDR3 DNA: TGTGCCAGCAGCCCGCGGACGGTCTTGGAGACCCAGTACTTC.